This T cell receptor beta chain was found in a study of cytomegalovirus exposure and HLA in healthy donors. Donors were drawn from the approximately 120-subject validation cohort, separate from the approximately 680-subject first cohort. Data came from immunoSEQ multiplex PCR; TCRdb stores just in-frame clones and leaves some out. Of 130,000 or so clones listed, over 85% are singletons. The CDR3 has 15 amino acids. V gave up 10 bases and J gave up 7 bases; unmatched junction bases: 16. The V gene's germline CDR1 is ENHRY and CDR2 SYGVKD. This sequence was found in a man aged 25 to 40 in good health and CMV-seronegative. This chain uses TRBV10-3 with TRBJ2-4; 7 bases map to TRBD1. Input material: PBMCs. The CDR3 reads CATQDRDFDRNIQYF. The CDR3 bases are TGTGCCACCCAAGACAGGGATTTTGATAGGAACATTCAGTACTTC.